This T cell receptor (beta chain) was retrieved from a study of early T cells in non-severe SARS-CoV-2 infection. Study as a whole: The authors sequenced bulk RNA from unsorted whole blood, leaving chains unpaired. General study findings and limits: Private and CD4 specificities were missed by VDJdb matching, skewed to anti-spike CD8.

Note on this clonotype: Its target is unknown.

In the library, individual cDNA molecules carried attached unique molecular identifiers. TCRdb re-called the 5' RACE reads with MiXCR, one entry per CDR3 protein. The profile shows 85,000 to 95,000 distinct CDR3 sequences, roughly 15% of them singletons. This CDR3 comprises 13 residues. V gave up 4 bases and J gave up 4 bases, with 11 bases separating them. From germline, CDR1 is SGHDT and CDR2 YYEEEE. The sequence came from an adult who was a healthcare worker with PCR-confirmed SARS-CoV-2 infection or an uninfected control (not recorded which). Material: whole blood. V usage is TRBV5-6 and J usage is TRBJ1-2; maybe TRBD1 (5 bases). The CDR3 protein is CASSPRDSYGYTF. The CDR3 DNA reads TGTGCCAGCAGCCCTCGAGACAGCTATGGCTACACCTTC.